These 21 T cell receptor beta chains came from one sample sequenced in a study of shared clonotypes between healthy human individuals. Sequenced by immunoSEQ multiplex PCR; TCRdb stores in-frame clones only, minus some. The sample consists of over a million clones, roughly 95% of them appearing once. The source material was naive CD4+ T cells sorted from blood. Subset meaning: CD45RA+ positively selected. The receptors derive from a man between 25 and 39 years old in good health.

This sequence joins TRBV5-3 and TRBJ1-5, with 10 bases matching TRBD1. TRBV5-3 is filed as an ORF, its function uncertain. This CDR3 comprises 14 residues. V trimming: 5 bases; J trimming: 6 bases; junction bases outside the gene matches: 5. CDR3 in amino acids: CARSRDRGLQPQHF. In DNA form, the CDR3 reads TGTGCCAGAAGTCGAGACAGGGGGCTTCAGCCCCAGCATTTT.

This clone appeared once. The chain has TRBV28 and TRBJ2-3; no clear D. The CDR3 sequence is 12 residues long. The germline CDR1 and CDR2 sequences are MDHEN and SYDVKM. Between the trimmed V and J ends, which lost 5 bases and 6 bases, there was a span of 9 bases. The CDR3 sequence: CASSAPDDTQYF. The CDR3 coding sequence is TGTGCCAGCAGTGCCCCAGATGATACGCAGTATTTT. Full variable domain (missing parts from reference TRBV28 and TRBJ2-3): DVKVTQSSRYLVKRTGEKVFLECVQDMDHENMFWYRQDPGLGLRLIYFSYDVKMKEKGDIPEGYSVSREKKERFSLILESASTNQTSMYLCASSAPDDTQYFGPGTRLTVL.

The J gene is TRBJ1-5, the V gene TRBV7-9; D is unclear. Germline V gives CDR1 SEHNR, CDR2 FQNEAQ (reference sequence). This CDR3 spans 15 amino acids. V lost 6 bases and J lost 4, with 16 bases in between. CDR3 sequence: CASSAGSARNQPQHF. The CDR3 nucleotides read TGTGCCAGCAGTGCCGGTTCGGCTCGGAATCAGCCCCAGCATTTT.

The chain recombines TRBV2 with TRBJ2-1; D is unclear. This CDR3 has 15 residues. Germline loops: CDR1 SNHLY, CDR2 FYNNEI. Trimming took off 7 bases at V and 2 bases at J, with 15 bases between the two ends. CDR3: CASTRGRVAYNEQFF. The CDR3 nucleotides are TGTGCCAGCACGAGAGGCCGGGTGGCCTACAATGAGCAGTTCTTC.

The chain uses TRBV9 and TRBJ2-3; no firm D call. The length of the CDR3 is 11 residues. Per germline, CDR1 SGDLS and CDR2 YYNGEE. V shed 10 bases and J shed 4 bases, with 10 bases lying between them. CDR3 DNA sequence: TGTGCCCCCGCAAGCCCAGATACGCAGTATTTT. Its translation: CAPASPDTQYF. The complete variable domain, with remaining parts taken from reference TRBV9 and TRBJ2-3, reads DSGVTQTPKHLITATGQRVTLRCSPRSGDLSVYWYQQSLDQGLQFLIQYYNGEERAKGNILERFSAQQFPDLHSELNLSSLELGDSALYFCAPASPDTQYFGPGTRLTVL.

V gene TRBV10-3 combines with J gene TRBJ2-7; D uncertain. The germline V gene has CDR1 ENHRY and CDR2 SYGVKD. This CDR3 comprises 15 residues. V lost 2 bases, J lost 3 bases, and 14 bases lay in between. The CDR3 spells CAISEGHSPSYEQYF. CDR3 bases: TGTGCCATCAGTGAGGGCCACAGCCCAAGCTACGAGCAGTACTTC.

The chain combines TRBV11-2 with TRBJ2-2; 12 nucleotides align to TRBD2. CDR3 length: 18 residues. CDR1 and CDR2 (germline): SGHAT, FQNNGV. Trimming took 2 bases from V and 4 from J; bases not matched to a gene: 8. The CDR3 nucleotides read TGTGCCAGCAGCTTACGGCTAGCGGGAGGGCCGGGCACCGGGGAGCTGTTTTTT. This encodes CASSLRLAGGPGTGELFF.

This chain connects TRBV6-5 to TRBJ2-7; D tentatively fits TRBD1 or TRBD2 (5 bases each). V dropped 6 bases and J dropped 4 bases, with 10 bases sitting between them. Germline V lookup: CDR1 MNHEY, CDR2 SVGAGI. This CDR3 has 12 amino acids. CDR3 region: CASSGAGYEQYF. The CDR3 nucleotides read TGTGCCAGCAGCGGGGCCGGGTACGAGCAGTACTTC.

This chain connects TRBV7-2 to TRBJ1-5, with D perhaps matching TRBD1 (6 bases). CDR1 is SGHTA and CDR2 is FQGNSA in the germline V gene. V was cut by 5 bases and J by 6 bases, with 14 bases left in between. CDR3 size: 14 residues. CDR3 bases: TGTGCCAGCAGCCCCAACAGGGAGGGTCAGCCCCAGCATTTT. This codes for CASSPNREGQPQHF.

This clone was observed once. The chain uses TRBV7-9 and TRBJ1-4; D not certain. Per the germline V gene, CDR1 is SEHNR and CDR2 is FQNEAQ (reference sequence). The CDR3 loop spans 17 amino acids. Trimming cost V 3 bases and J 7 bases, with 21 bases left between them. CDR3 residues: CASSFLPIVTASEKLFF. The CDR3, as DNA: TGTGCCAGCAGCTTCCTCCCTATAGTAACAGCTTCTGAAAAACTGTTTTTT.

This chain uses TRBV9 with TRBJ2-2; D uncertain. CDR1 is SGDLS, CDR2 YYNGEE, per germline. The germline V and J ends were trimmed by 0 bases and 7 bases, with 16 bases remaining between them. The CDR3 runs 16 residues. The chain's CDR3 is CASSVAAGIRSGELFF. CDR3 DNA: TGTGCCAGCAGCGTAGCGGCAGGAATAAGGAGCGGGGAGCTGTTTTTT.

The chain recombines TRBV4-1 with TRBJ2-5; D gene unclear. Germline loops: CDR1 MGHRA, CDR2 YSYEKL. The CDR3 contains 15 residues. Trimming took 0 bases from V and 4 from J, leaving 12 bases between them. The CDR3 protein is CASSQDLGKGETQYF. The CDR3, as DNA: TGCGCCAGCAGCCAAGATCTGGGGAAAGGAGAGACCCAGTACTTC.

J is TRBJ1-2 and V is TRBV5-8; possibly TRBD1 for D (5 bases). V was cut by 1 base and J by 4 bases, with 14 bases left in between. Germline V CDR1 and CDR2: SGHTS, YDEGEE. This CDR3 comprises 15 residues. CDR3 sequence: CASSLSGIGAYGYTF. The CDR3 coding sequence is TGTGCCAGCAGCTTGTCCGGGATTGGGGCCTATGGCTACACCTTC.

CDR3 amino acids: CASSNSRQGSTQYF. DNA for the CDR3: TGTGCCAGCAGCAATTCAAGACAGGGGTCGACCCAGTACTTC. V gene TRBV13 combines with J gene TRBJ2-5; 8 positions match TRBD1. The CDR3 extends over 14 amino acids. Germline V gene data show CDR1 as PRHDT and CDR2 as FYEKMQ (reference sequence). The junction had 9 bases not matched to a gene; V was cut back by 5 bases and J by 7 bases.

The rearrangement links TRBV5-1 to TRBJ1-1, with TRBD1 matching over 12 bases. The trim removed 3 bases at V and 4 bases at J, leaving 10 bases unmatched. From germline, CDR1 is SGHRS and CDR2 YFSETQ. The CDR3 is 17 residues long. CDR3 in amino acids: CASSSSPGQGAGTEAFF. Here the CDR3 DNA reads TGCGCCAGCAGCTCGTCACCGGGACAGGGGGCCGGCACTGAAGCTTTCTTT.

This chain connects TRBV7-4 to TRBJ1-5, with D hard to call. Looked up from germline, CDR1 is SGHVT and CDR2 is SQSDAQ. The CDR3 extends over 16 amino acids. V was trimmed by 4 bases and J by 5 bases, leaving 18 bases between them. This CDR3 reads CASSWDSRTIDQPQHF. The DNA of the CDR3 is TGTGCCAGCAGCTGGGATTCCAGGACTATAGATCAGCCCCAGCATTTT.

The chain has TRBV18 and TRBJ2-7; D uncertain. From germline, CDR1 is KGHSH and CDR2 LQKENI. Trimming cost V 6 bases and J 6 bases, with 24 bases left between them. This CDR3 is built from 16 residues. DNA of the CDR3: TGTGCCAGCTCCGAAATCGCGCGGACGTCGGTGAGCGAGCAGTACTTC. Residues: CASSEIARTSVSEQYF.

CDR3 sequence reads: CASSRDSVQETQYF. The CDR3 nucleotides are TGTGCCAGCAGCCGGGACTCCGTCCAAGAGACCCAGTACTTC. The gene calls are TRBV7-2 and TRBJ2-5; weak D call: TRBD2 (6 bases). Germline values: CDR1 SGHTA, CDR2 FQGNSA. Deletions cut 5 bases from V and 1 base from J, with 11 bases between. The CDR3 is 14 residues long.

V gene TRBV5-1 combines with J gene TRBJ2-5, with D uncertain. Trimming removed 0 bases at V and 5 bases at J, with 14 bases between. CDR3 length: 15 amino acids. CDR1 is SGHRS, CDR2 YFSETQ, per germline. The CDR3 DNA is TGCGCCAGCAGCTTGGGGACGTCTCCTGGGGAGACCCAGTACTTC. As protein: CASSLGTSPGETQYF.

The rearrangement links TRBV5-4 to TRBJ1-1; D might be TRBD1 (5 bases). This CDR3 is built from 14 residues. Trimming stripped 4 bases from V and 6 bases from J, with 16 bases between. Germline CDR1 SGHNT, CDR2 YYREEE (reference sequence). As DNA, the CDR3 is TGTGCCAGCAGCCCGGGGGGGATTAACGCTGAAGCTTTCTTT. This gives the protein CASSPGGINAEAFF. Full variable domain (remainder filled in from reference TRBV5-4 and TRBJ1-1): ETGVTQSPTHLIKTRGQQVTLRCSSQSGHNTVSWYQQALGQGPQFIFQYYREEENGRGNFPPRFSGLQFPNYSSELNVNALELDDSALYLCASSPGGINAEAFFGQGTRLTVV.

V is TRBV15 and J is TRBJ1-1, with 7 bases lining up with TRBD1. The CDR3 length is 16 residues. V lost 0 bases, J lost 1 base, and 5 bases stayed unmatched. The V gene's germline CDR1 is LNHNV and CDR2 YYDKDF (reference sequence). The DNA for the CDR3 is TGTGCCACCAGCAGAGACCTGGGACAGTCGAACACTGAAGCTTTCTTT. The encoded protein is CATSRDLGQSNTEAFF. The whole variable domain, remainder taken from reference TRBV15 and TRBJ1-1, is DAMVIQNPRYQVTQFGKPVTLSCSQTLNHNVMYWYQQKSSQAPKLLFHYYDKDFNNEADTPDNFQSRRPNTSFCFLDIRSPGLGDTAMYLCATSRDLGQSNTEAFFGQGTRLTVV.